The 21 T cell receptor beta chains in this list originate from one sample, sequenced in a study of T cell repertoires in aging, cancer and after chemotherapy. The template was genomic DNA from peripheral blood, not RNA. A mixed TRB-A/B primer pool amplified rearranged TRB by multiplex touch-down PCR. TCRdb fed the multiplex PCR reads into MiXCR, producing one record per CDR3 protein. This repertoire shows about 11,000 distinct CDR3 sequences, over 25% found once; its top ten account for about 18%. Input material: blood. The receptor set was obtained from a human donor in good health. The donor label of this sample is uncertain.

The genes are TRBV13 and TRBJ1-4, with 9 bases matching TRBD1. Germline loops: CDR1 PRHDT, CDR2 FYEKMQ (reference sequence). The ends lost 3 bases at V and 7 bases at J; junction bases unmatched: 6. The CDR3 spans 15 residues. The DNA of the CDR3 is TGTGCCAGCAGCTTTTACGGGACAGGGTCTGAAAAACTGTTTTTT. Its protein is CASSFYGTGSEKLFF.

This clonotype is medium-sized within its sample. The chain uses TRBV29-1 and TRBJ1-2; D is unresolved. Deletions cut 4 bases from V and 1 base from J, with 10 bases between. CDR1 and CDR2 from the germline V gene are SQVTM and ANQGSEA. This CDR3 is built from 13 residues. CDR3 DNA: TGCAGCGTTGCGGTTCTGGGTAACTATGGCTACACCTTC. Translation gives CSVAVLGNYGYTF.

The rearrangement joins TRBV12-3 or TRBV12-4 to TRBJ1-5; no definite D call. The ends were cut back, 1 base at V and 2 bases at J, with 9 bases in the middle. The CDR3 covers 15 residues. CDR3 loop: CASSLEGTGNQPQHF. The CDR3 DNA reads as TGTGCCAGCAGTTTAGAGGGAACCGGCAATCAGCCCCAGCATTTT.

The chain has TRBV27 and TRBJ1-1, with D unclear. Germline V gives CDR1 MNHEY, CDR2 SMNVEV (reference sequence). Trimming left V 4 bases short and J 1 base short, with 10 bases between. The CDR3 totals 14 residues. CDR3 loop: CASSSTSGNTEAFF. The CDR3 DNA follows: TGTGCCAGCAGTTCAACCAGTGGGAACACTGAAGCTTTCTTT.

V and J are TRBV6-2 or TRBV6-3 and TRBJ2-7; 10 bases fit TRBD2. Germline loops: CDR1 MNHEY, CDR2 SVGEGT. With 0 bases clipped from V and 2 bases from J, the junction kept 16 bases outside the gene matches. The CDR3 contains 20 residues. The CDR3 DNA reads as TGTGCCAGCAGTTACTCGAGACTTTCTAGCGGGAGAACTGGAGCCTACGAGCAGTACTTC. Translating gives CASSYSRLSSGRTGAYEQYF.

CDR3 amino acids: CASSGQQGAIQETQYF. DNA for the CDR3: TGTGCCAGCAGTGGTCAACAGGGGGCAATCCAAGAGACCCAGTACTTC. The chain has TRBV6-1 and TRBJ2-5; TRBD1 matches at 9 bases. V dropped 4 bases and J dropped 1; count of bases not matched to a gene: 7. The CDR3 runs 16 residues. Germline V gives CDR1 MNHNS, CDR2 SASEGT.

This chain links TRBV10-3 with TRBJ2-5, with TRBD1 identical over 8 bases. Trimming removed 4 bases from V and 1 base from J; junction bases left unmatched: 5. The CDR3 sequence is 15 residues long. CDR1 and CDR2 from the germline V gene are ENHRY and SYGVKD. The CDR3 loop reads CAISGPDRGQETQYF. CDR3 in DNA: TGTGCCATCAGTGGGCCAGACAGGGGCCAAGAGACCCAGTACTTC.

The chain links TRBV30 to TRBJ2-1, with 7 bases aligning to TRBD1. Germline-derived CDR1 and CDR2 are GTSNPN and SVGIG (reference sequence). V dropped 1 base and J dropped 8; count of bases not matched to a gene: 5. This CDR3 has 13 amino acids. The CDR3: CAWSAWDSYEQFF. The CDR3 DNA is TGTGCCTGGAGTGCCTGGGACAGCTATGAGCAGTTCTTC.

The chain uses TRBV5-6 and TRBJ1-3, with 8 nucleotides matching TRBD1. Trimming removed 4 bases from V and 4 bases from J; junction bases left unmatched: 7. CDR3 length: 15 amino acids. The V gene's germline CDR1 is SGHDT and CDR2 YYEEEE. CDR3 residues: CASSGDRQEGNTIYF. The DNA for the CDR3 is TGTGCCAGCAGCGGGGACAGGCAGGAAGGAAACACCATATATTTT.

A few counts support this clonotype. This chain uses TRBV5-1 with TRBJ2-7, with TRBD2 matching 8 bases. Trimming cost V 7 bases and J 6 bases; bases outside gene matches: 15. Per germline, CDR1 SGHRS and CDR2 YFSETQ. The CDR3 loop spans 15 amino acids. CDR3 nucleotides: TGCGCCAGCGTCGGAGGGGCGGGAGGCTCGCTCGAGCAGTACTTC. Its protein product is CASVGGAGGSLEQYF.

CDR3 amino acids: CASSSDGGLPEAFF. For the CDR3, the DNA is TGTGCCAGCAGCTCCGACGGGGGGCTGCCTGAAGCTTTCTTT. This chain links TRBV7-3 with TRBJ1-1; TRBD1 is a possible D gene (6 bases). V gave up 4 bases and J gave up 6 bases, with 15 bases separating them. CDR3 size: 14 residues. Germline CDR1 is SGHTA and CDR2 is FQGTGA.

This rearrangement joins TRBV20-1 to TRBJ1-6, with 8 nucleotides matching TRBD1. The DNA end favors TRBJ1-1, so the J call may be wrong. Germline V gene data show CDR1 as DFQATT and CDR2 as SNEGSKA (reference sequence). This CDR3 region has 13 residues. The CDR3 loop is CSADNDRGGEAFF. The CDR3 DNA follows: TGCAGTGCGGACAATGACAGGGGCGGTGAGGCTTTCTTT.

This clonotype is termed medium-sized. The chain is built from TRBV29-1 and TRBJ2-1; TRBD2 matches 9 bases. The CDR3 runs to 15 residues. From germline, CDR1 is SQVTM and CDR2 ANQGSEA. With V trimmed by 2 bases and J by 10 bases, 12 bases remained unmatched. CDR3: CSVESLAGIRAEQFF. CDR3 bases: TGCAGCGTTGAATCCCTAGCGGGAATTCGGGCGGAGCAGTTCTTC.

The V and J genes are TRBV6-1 and TRBJ1-2; 7 nucleotides agree with TRBD1. Germline loops: CDR1 MNHNS, CDR2 SASEGT. The junction had 2 bases not matched to a gene; V was cut back by 5 bases and J by 5 bases. This CDR3 has 12 amino acids. For the CDR3, the DNA is TGTGCCAGCAGTCCGACAGGGTATGGCTACACCTTC. It specifies CASSPTGYGYTF.

This clonotype turned up a few times. The chain links TRBV6-5 to TRBJ2-7; 10 positions match TRBD1. Germline loops: CDR1 MNHEY, CDR2 SVGAGI. The CDR3 covers 14 residues. The V and J ends lost 6 bases and 6 bases, in that order; junction bases with no gene match: 8. This chain's CDR3 is CASSPGTGASEQYF. The CDR3 region has the DNA TGTGCCAGCAGCCCCGGGACAGGGGCTAGCGAGCAGTACTTC.

The chain links TRBV20-1 to TRBJ2-1, with D unclear. This CDR3 comprises 14 residues. Trimming stripped 0 bases from V and 4 bases from J, with 10 bases between. Germline CDR1 and CDR2: DFQATT and SNEGSKA (reference sequence). The CDR3 region is CSAREGKGYNEQFF. Written as DNA, the CDR3 is TGCAGTGCTAGAGAAGGGAAGGGTTACAATGAGCAGTTCTTC.

The CDR3 spells CSVEPGQTNTGELFF. The CDR3 bases are TGCAGCGTTGAGCCGGGACAGACGAACACCGGGGAGCTGTTTTTT. V usage is TRBV29-1 and J usage is TRBJ2-2, with 7 bases identical to TRBD1. CDR1 SQVTM and CDR2 ANQGSEA come from the germline V gene. The CDR3 is 15 residues long. V shed 3 bases and J 0 bases; nucleotides not matched to a gene: 4.

The sample holds a few counts of this clonotype. V gene TRBV5-5 combines with J gene TRBJ1-1; 7 bases align to TRBD1. The ends lost 4 bases at V and 4 bases at J; junction bases unmatched: 7. The CDR3 covers 14 residues. Germline loops: CDR1 SGHKS, CDR2 YYEKEE (reference sequence). The CDR3 DNA is TGTGCCAGCAGCGCCAAGACAGGGATCACTGAAGCTTTCTTT. The encoded protein is CASSAKTGITEAFF.

This clonotype was picked up a small number of times. V is TRBV6-5 and J is TRBJ1-1, with D perhaps matching TRBD1 (6 bases). CDR1 and CDR2 (germline): MNHEY, SVGAGI. This CDR3 has 13 residues. The V end lost 7 bases, the J end lost 12 bases, and 21 bases lay between the germline ends. The CDR3 DNA follows: TGTGCCAGCAAACTGGGGGGGGCTATTACCCCTTTCTTT. Translating gives CASKLGGAITPFF.

By sample share, this clonotype is medium-sized. The chain carries TRBV18 and TRBJ1-4; no reliable D call. The CDR3 spans 15 residues. The V end was cut by 3 bases, the J end by 10 bases, with 18 bases between. Germline V lookup: CDR1 KGHSH, CDR2 LQKENI. CDR3 residues: CASSPTVPPPVKLFF. CDR3 bases: TGTGCCAGCTCACCTACCGTTCCGCCCCCCGTAAAACTGTTTTTT.

This chain connects TRBV18 to TRBJ2-1; 11 positions match TRBD2. CDR3 length equals 18 residues. CDR1 KGHSH and CDR2 LQKENI come from the germline V gene. The J segment lost 4 bases and the V segment lost 6 bases, leaving 14 bases of the junction unmatched. The DNA of the CDR3 is TGTGCCAGCTCTGAACCACCTCCTAGCGGGAGGAAATACAATGAGCAGTTCTTC. As protein: CASSEPPPSGRKYNEQFF.